This T cell receptor beta chain was captured by sequencing in a study of T cell responses to AZD1222 COVID-19 vaccine. General study findings and limits: Repertoire sampling occurred only after the peak T cell response. In a largely white British group with more females than males, clonal diversity was possibly underestimated.

The CDR3 spans 15 residues. CDR1 is SQVTM and CDR2 is ANQGSEA in the germline V gene. The V gene lost 0 bases and the J gene lost 3 bases, with 15 bases spanning the gap. Measured with immunoSEQ multiplex PCR; TCRdb has only the in-frame clones, and not every one. Among around 66,000 clones listed, roughly 84% were seen once. As for this clone: Its specificity is unknown.

The sequencing here drew on peripheral blood, taken on day 0 of AZD1222 vaccination. The TCR sequence derives from an adult in good health. This rearrangement joins TRBV29-1 to TRBJ2-7, with a possible D match to TRBD1 (6 bases). This CDR3 is CSVEDRGTLDYEQYF. The CDR3 DNA is TGCAGCGTTGAAGATAGGGGGACGCTAGACTACGAGCAGTACTTC.